This entry is about one TCR beta chain. Its antigen is not known. This sample stems from a study of T cell responses to AZD1222 COVID-19 vaccine. Study-level findings and limits: Recipients of two AZD1222 doses showed rising Spike-specific TCR breadth and depth.

Sequencing used immunoSEQ multiplex PCR; TCRdb keeps in-frame clones, though not all of them. The sample holds roughly 120,000 clones, approximately 85% seen once. This receptor was obtained from an adult in good health. The specimen was peripheral blood, collected on day 0 of AZD1222 vaccination.

CDR3 loop: CASSPGTARGGEAFF. The CDR3 coding sequence is TGTGCCAGCAGCCCGGGGACAGCCAGGGGGGGTGAAGCTTTCTTT. The chain is built from TRBV5-5 and TRBJ1-1; TRBD1 aligns across 7 bases. Germline trimming cut 4 bases from V and 7 bases from J; bases unmatched to any gene: 13. The CDR3 is 15 amino acids. CDR1 is SGHKS and CDR2 is YYEKEE in the germline V gene (reference sequence). Full variable domain (rest looked up from reference TRBV5-5 and TRBJ1-1): DAGVTQSPTHLIKTRGQQVTLRCSPISGHKSVSWYQQVLGQGPQFIFQYYEKEERGRGNFPDRFSARQFPNYSSELNVNALLLGDSALYLCASSPGTARGGEAFFGQGTRLTVV.